The T cell receptor (beta chain) under discussion was sequenced for a study of T cell changes during pregnancy in multiple sclerosis. There are 13 residues in the CDR3. The V gene end was trimmed by 6 bases and the J gene end by 6 bases; junction bases not matched to a gene: 10. CDR1 is SQVTM, CDR2 ANQGSEA, per germline. Sequenced by immunoSEQ multiplex PCR; TCRdb stores in-frame clones only, minus some. The table records 45,000 to 55,000 clones, about 90% of them present only once. The input for sequencing was CD4+ T cells from peripheral blood mononuclear cells, taken after pregnancy. The clonotype originates from a female donor in good health, enrolled as a control in a pregnancy study. The rearrangement joins TRBV29-1 to TRBJ1-1; 7 bases map to TRBD1. The CDR3 DNA reads as TGCAGCGTCGCCGCGACAGGGAAGGCTGAAGCTTTCTTT. This gives the protein CSVAATGKAEAFF.